This entry features one T cell receptor (beta chain) sequence. This record comes from a study of cytomegalovirus exposure and HLA in healthy donors. This CDR3 has 15 amino acids. The ends were cut back, 6 bases at V and 1 base at J, with 13 bases in the middle. Germline V gives CDR1 MDHEN, CDR2 SYDVKM. The primer mix had 60 Vbeta and 13 Jbeta primers. The table came from immunoSEQ multiplex PCR; TCRdb's copy has only in-frame clones and leaves some out. The sample has 150,000 to 200,000 clones; about 80% are singletons. The TCR sequence derives from a woman aged 30 to 39 in good health and CMV-seronegative. The chain uses TRBV28 and TRBJ2-1; tentative D call: TRBD1 (5 bases). The specimen sequenced was PBMCs. CDR3 protein: CASRWGGASYNEQFF. The CDR3 coding sequence is TGTGCCAGCAGGTGGGGCGGTGCGTCCTACAATGAGCAGTTCTTC.